The source of this T cell receptor (beta chain) is a study of T-cell reconstitution after alpha-beta-depleted transplantation in children. General study results and limits: Where alpha-beta T cells came from about two months after transplant was reportedly several hundred expanded graft clones. One year post-transplant, T-cell counts and diversity were largely derived from T cells produced anew.

The ends lost 4 bases at V and 6 bases at J; junction bases unmatched: 8. The germline V gene has CDR1 SEHNR and CDR2 FQNEAQ (reference sequence). This CDR3 region has 15 residues. This clonotype was counted only a few times. Its specificity is not known. Unique molecular identifiers were incorporated during preparation of the TCRbeta library. TCRdb itself ran the PCR reads through MiXCR, one entry per CDR3 protein. The repertoire holds 550,000 to 800,000 distinct CDR3 sequences, with around 13% as singletons. This clonotype was obtained from a girl aged 2-10 years with congenital amegakaryocytic thrombocytopenia, due to receive a stem cell transplant. The chain carries TRBV7-9 and TRBJ2-1; TRBD2 matches 8 bases. The source was PBMCs, collected before TCRalphabeta/CD19-depleted stem cell transplant. CDR3 in amino acids: CASSYGLALSNEQFF. CDR3 in DNA: TGTGCCAGCAGCTACGGACTAGCCCTCTCCAATGAGCAGTTCTTC.